Described below is a single TCR beta chain sequence and its context. Antigen specificity is unknown. Mouse names are used for the genes. Assay: immunoSEQ multiplex PCR; the TCRdb copy retains only in-frame clones and omits some. The repertoire has about 22,000 clones, just under 75% of them found once; the top ten carry roughly 0.66%. This record belongs to a study of tissue T cells after allogeneic stem cell transplantation. Findings of the study overall: Sampling depth was limited, and the cohort was small and clinically varied.

This receptor was obtained from a female BALB/c mouse in good health. MHC haplotype: H2-d. The sequenced material came from spleen.

CDR3 DNA (partial): TGTGCCAGCACTCCGGGACAGGGCTATGCTGAGCAGTTC. It codes for CASTPGQGYAEQF. The entire CDR3 is CASTPGQGYAEQFF. The chain uses TRBV19 and TRBJ2-1; TRBD1 aligns across 9 bases. The read falls 1 residue short of the CDR3 end, and the missing part is taken from the germline J gene. The CDR3 contains 14 residues. V dropped 6 bases and J dropped 3; count of bases not matched to a gene: 4. Germline values: CDR1 FNHDT, CDR2 SITEND (reference sequence).